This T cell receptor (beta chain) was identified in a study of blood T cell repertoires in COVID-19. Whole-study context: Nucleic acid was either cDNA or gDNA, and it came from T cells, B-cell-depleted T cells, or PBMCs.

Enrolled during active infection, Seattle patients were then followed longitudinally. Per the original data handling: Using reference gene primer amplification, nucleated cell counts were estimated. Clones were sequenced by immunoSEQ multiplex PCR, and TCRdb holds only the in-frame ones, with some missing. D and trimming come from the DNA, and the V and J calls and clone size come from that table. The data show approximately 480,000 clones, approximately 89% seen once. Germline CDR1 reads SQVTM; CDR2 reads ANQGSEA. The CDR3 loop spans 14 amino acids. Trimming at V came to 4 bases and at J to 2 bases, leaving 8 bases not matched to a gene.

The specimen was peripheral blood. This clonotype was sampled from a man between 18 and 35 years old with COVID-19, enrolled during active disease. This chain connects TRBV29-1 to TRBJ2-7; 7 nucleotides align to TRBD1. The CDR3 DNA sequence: TGCAGCGTTGTCCTAGGGGGCGAACCCTACGAGCAGTACTTC. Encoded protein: CSVVLGGEPYEQYF.